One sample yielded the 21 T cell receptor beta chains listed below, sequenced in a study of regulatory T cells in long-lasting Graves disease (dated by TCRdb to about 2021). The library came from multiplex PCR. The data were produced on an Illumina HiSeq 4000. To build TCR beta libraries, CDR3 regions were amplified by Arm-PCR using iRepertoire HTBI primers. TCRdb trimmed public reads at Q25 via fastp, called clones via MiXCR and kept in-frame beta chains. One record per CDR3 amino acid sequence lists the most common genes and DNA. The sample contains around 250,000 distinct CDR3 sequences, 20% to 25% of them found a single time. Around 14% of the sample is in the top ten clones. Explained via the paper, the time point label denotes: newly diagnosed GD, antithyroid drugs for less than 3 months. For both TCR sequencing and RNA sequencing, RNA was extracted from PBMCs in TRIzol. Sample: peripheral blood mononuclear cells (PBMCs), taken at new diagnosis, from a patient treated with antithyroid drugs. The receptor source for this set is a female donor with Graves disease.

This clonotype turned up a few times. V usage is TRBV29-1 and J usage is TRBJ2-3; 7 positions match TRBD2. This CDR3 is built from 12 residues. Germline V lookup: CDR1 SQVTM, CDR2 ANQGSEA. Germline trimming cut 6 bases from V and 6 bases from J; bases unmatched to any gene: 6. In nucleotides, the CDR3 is TGCAGCGTCGCTGCACTAGCGGATACGCAGTATTTT. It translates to CSVAALADTQYF.

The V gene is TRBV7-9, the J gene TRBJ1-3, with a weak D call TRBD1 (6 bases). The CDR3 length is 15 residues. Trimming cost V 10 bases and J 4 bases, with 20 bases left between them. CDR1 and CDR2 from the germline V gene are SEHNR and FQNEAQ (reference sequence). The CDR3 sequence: CATSDYRDIGNTIYF. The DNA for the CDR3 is TGTGCCACCAGTGATTACAGGGACATCGGAAACACCATATATTTT.

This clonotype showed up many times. The CDR3 coding sequence is TGTGCCAGTACCCCGAAGCGGGGGAGCTCCTACAATGAGCAGTTCTTC. This encodes CASTPKRGSSYNEQFF. The gene calls are TRBV19 and TRBJ2-1, with TRBD2 matching over 8 bases. Germline CDR1 and CDR2: LNHDA and SQIVND (reference sequence). V shed 7 bases and J 0 bases; nucleotides not matched to a gene: 8. CDR3 size: 16 residues.

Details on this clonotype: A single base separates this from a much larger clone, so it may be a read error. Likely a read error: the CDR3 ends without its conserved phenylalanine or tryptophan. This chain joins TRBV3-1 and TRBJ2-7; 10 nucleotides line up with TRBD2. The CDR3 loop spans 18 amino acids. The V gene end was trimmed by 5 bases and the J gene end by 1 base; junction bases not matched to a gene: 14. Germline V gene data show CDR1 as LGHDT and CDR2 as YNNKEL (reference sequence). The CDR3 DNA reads TGTGCCAGCAGCTCCAGCGGGAGGGCCGAGGCAGCGTCCTACGAGCAGTACCTC. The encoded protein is CASSSSGRAEAASYEQYL.

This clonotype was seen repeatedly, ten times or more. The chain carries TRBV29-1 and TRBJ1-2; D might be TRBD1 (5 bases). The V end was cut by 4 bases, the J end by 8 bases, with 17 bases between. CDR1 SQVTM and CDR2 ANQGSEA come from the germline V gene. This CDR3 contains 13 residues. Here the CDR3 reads CSVGGMEWDGYTF. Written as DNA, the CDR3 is TGCAGCGTTGGGGGCATGGAGTGGGACGGCTACACCTTC.

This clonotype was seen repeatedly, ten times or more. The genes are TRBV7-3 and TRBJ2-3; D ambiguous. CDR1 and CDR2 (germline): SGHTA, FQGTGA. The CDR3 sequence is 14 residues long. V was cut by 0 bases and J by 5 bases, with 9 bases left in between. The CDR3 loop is CASSLTAVRDTQYF. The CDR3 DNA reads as TGTGCCAGCAGCTTAACCGCTGTTAGAGATACGCAGTATTTT.

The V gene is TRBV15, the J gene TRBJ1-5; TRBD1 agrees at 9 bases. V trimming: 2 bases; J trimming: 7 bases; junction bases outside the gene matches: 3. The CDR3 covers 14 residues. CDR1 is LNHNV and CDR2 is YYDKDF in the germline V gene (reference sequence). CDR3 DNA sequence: TGTGCCACCAGCAGAACAGGGGGCGTACAGCCCCAGCATTTT. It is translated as CATSRTGGVQPQHF.

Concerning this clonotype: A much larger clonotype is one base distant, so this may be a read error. CDR3 nucleotides: TGTGCCAGCAGCCCTCGGGACTTCAAAGAGACCCAGTACTTC. Translation: CASSPRDFKETQYF. The chain joins TRBV7-8 to TRBJ2-5; D may be TRBD2 (6 bases). The CDR3 sequence is 14 residues long. Looked up from germline, CDR1 is SGHVS and CDR2 is FQNEAQ. V lost 5 bases and J lost 3, with 13 bases in between.

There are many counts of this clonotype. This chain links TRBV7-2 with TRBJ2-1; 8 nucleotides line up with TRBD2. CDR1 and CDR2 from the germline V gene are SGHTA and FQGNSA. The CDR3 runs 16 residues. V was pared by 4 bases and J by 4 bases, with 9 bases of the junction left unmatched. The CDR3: CASSSNRTSYYNEQFF. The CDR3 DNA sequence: TGTGCCAGCAGCTCCAATCGGACTAGCTATTACAATGAGCAGTTCTTC.

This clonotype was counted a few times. CDR3 in DNA: TGTGCCAGCAGCCAAGGGGCCAGCGGGCAGACCCAGTACTTC. This sequence encodes CASSQGASGQTQYF. V and J are TRBV4-2 and TRBJ2-5; D possibly corresponds to TRBD2 (6 bases). V shed 1 base and J shed 6 bases, with 12 bases lying between them. This CDR3 has 14 amino acids. The germline V gene has CDR1 LGHNA and CDR2 YNFKEQ.

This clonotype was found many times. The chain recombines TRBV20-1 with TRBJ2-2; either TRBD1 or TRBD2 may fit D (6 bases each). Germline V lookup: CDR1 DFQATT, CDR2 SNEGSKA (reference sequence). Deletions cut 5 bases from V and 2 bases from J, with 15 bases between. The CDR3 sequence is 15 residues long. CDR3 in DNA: TGCAGTGCTCGCTCCCCGGGGGCTAACACCGGGGAGCTGTTTTTT. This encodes CSARSPGANTGELFF.

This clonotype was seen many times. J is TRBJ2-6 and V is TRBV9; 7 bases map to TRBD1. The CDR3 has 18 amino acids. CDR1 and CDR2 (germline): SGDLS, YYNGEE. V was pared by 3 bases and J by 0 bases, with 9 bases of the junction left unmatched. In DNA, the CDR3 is TGTGCCAGCAGCGCGTGGGGACAGCACCTCTCTGGGGCCAACGTCCTGACTTTC. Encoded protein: CASSAWGQHLSGANVLTF. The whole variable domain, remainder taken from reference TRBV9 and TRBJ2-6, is DSGVTQTPKHLITATGQRVTLRCSPRSGDLSVYWYQQSLDQGLQFLIQYYNGEERAKGNILERFSAQQFPDLHSELNLSSLELGDSALYFCASSAWGQHLSGANVLTFGAGSRLTVL.

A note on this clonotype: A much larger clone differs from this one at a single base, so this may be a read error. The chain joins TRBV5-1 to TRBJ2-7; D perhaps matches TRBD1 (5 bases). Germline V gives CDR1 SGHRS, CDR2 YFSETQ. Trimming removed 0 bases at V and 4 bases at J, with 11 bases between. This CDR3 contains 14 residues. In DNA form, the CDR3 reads TGCGCCAGCAGCTTGGAGGGCAGGGTATACGAGCAGTACTTC. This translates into CASSLEGRVYEQYF.

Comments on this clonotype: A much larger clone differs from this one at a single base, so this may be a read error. CDR3 loop: CASSQGQGGNSPLHF. As DNA, the CDR3 is TGCGCCAGCAGCCAGGGACAGGGAGGGAATTCACCCCTCCACTTT. The chain joins TRBV5-1 to TRBJ1-6, with 9 bases fitting TRBD1. The CDR3 spans 15 residues. Germline-derived CDR1 and CDR2 are SGHRS and YFSETQ. The trim removed 4 bases at V and 7 bases at J, leaving 6 bases unmatched.

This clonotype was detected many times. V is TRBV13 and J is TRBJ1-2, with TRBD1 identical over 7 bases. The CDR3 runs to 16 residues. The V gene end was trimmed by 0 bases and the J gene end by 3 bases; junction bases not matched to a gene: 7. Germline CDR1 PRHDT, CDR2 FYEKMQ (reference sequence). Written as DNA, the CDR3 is TGTGCCAGCAGCTTAGGCCGAGAGGGGGCCTACTATGGCTACACCTTC. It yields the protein CASSLGREGAYYGYTF.

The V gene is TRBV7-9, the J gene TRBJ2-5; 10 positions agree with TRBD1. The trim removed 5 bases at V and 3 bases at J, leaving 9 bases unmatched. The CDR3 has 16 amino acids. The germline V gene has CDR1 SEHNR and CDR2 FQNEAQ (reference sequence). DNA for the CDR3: TGTGCCAGCAGCGTATGGACAGGGGGGCTGGAAGAGACCCAGTACTTC. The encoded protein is CASSVWTGGLEETQYF.

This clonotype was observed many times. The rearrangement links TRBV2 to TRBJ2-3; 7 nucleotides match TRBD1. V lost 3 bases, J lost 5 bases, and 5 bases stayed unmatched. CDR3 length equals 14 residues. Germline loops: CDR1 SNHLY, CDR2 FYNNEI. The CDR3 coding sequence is TGTGCCAGCAGTGACAGGGGGATAAAAGATACGCAGTATTTT. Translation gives CASSDRGIKDTQYF.

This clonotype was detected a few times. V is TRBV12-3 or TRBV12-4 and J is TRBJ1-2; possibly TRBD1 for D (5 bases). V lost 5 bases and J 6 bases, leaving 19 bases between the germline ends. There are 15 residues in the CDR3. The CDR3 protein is CASSPLGGAGHGYTF. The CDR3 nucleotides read TGTGCCAGCAGTCCCCTGGGAGGGGCCGGGCATGGCTACACCTTC.

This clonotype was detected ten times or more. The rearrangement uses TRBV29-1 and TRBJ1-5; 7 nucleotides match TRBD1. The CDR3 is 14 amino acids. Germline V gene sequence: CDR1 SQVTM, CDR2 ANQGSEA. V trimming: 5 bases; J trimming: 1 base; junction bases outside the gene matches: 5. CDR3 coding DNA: TGCAGCGTTAAGGGGACAGACAGCAATCAGCCCCAGCATTTT. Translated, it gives CSVKGTDSNQPQHF.

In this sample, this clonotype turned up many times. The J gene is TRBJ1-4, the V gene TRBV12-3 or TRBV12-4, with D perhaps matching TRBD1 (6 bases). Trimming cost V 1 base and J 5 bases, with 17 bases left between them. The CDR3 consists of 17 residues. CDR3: CASSLGSGTGGNEKLFF. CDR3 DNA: TGTGCCAGCAGTTTAGGGTCGGGAACGGGGGGCAATGAAAAACTGTTTTTT.

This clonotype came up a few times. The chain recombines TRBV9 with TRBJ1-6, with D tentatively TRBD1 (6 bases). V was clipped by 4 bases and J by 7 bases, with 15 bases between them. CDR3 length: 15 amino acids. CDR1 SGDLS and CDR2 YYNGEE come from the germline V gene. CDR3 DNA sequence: TGTGCCAGCAGCTTCTCCGGGACACGCAATTCACCCCTCCACTTT. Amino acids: CASSFSGTRNSPLHF.